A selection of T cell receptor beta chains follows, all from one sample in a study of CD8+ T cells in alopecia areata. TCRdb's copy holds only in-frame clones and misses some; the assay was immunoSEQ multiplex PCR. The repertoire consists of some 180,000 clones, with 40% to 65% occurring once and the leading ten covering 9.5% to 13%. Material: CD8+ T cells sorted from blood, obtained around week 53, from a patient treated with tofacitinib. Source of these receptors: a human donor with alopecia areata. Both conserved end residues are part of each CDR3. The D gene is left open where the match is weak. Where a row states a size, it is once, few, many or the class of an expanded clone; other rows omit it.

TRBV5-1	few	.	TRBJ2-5	CASSLDSEETQYF	TGCGCCAGCAGCTTGGACAGCGAAGAGACCCAGTACTTC
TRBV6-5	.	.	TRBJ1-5	CASSRQMNQPQHF	TGTGCCAGCAGTAGACAGATGAATCAGCCCCAGCATTTT
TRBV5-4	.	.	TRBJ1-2	CASSSGATRYGYTF	TGTGCCAGCAGCTCGGGGGCGACAAGATATGGCTACACCTTC
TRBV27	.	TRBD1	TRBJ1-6	CATTGAGGLSPLHF	TGTGCCACCACGGGGGCAGGGGGTCTTTCACCCCTCCACTTT
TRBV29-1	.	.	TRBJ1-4	CSVARDAGEKLFF	TGCAGCGTTGCCAGAGACGCAGGAGAAAAACTGTTTTTT
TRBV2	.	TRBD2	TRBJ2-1	CASSELLAGVSYNEQFF	TGTGCCAGCAGTGAACTCCTAGCGGGCGTCTCCTACAATGAGCAGTTCTTC
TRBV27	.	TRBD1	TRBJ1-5	CASRETGGGQPQHF	TGTGCCAGCAGGGAAACAGGGGGAGGTCAGCCCCAGCATTTT
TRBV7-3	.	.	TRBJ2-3	CASSSGVVGADTQYF	TGTGCCAGCAGCTCCGGGGTCGTCGGGGCAGATACGCAGTATTTT
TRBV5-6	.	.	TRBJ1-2	CASSLEGRSYGYTF	TGTGCCAGCAGCTTGGAGGGTCGTTCCTATGGCTACACCTTC
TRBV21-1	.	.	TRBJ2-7	CASSPKRSEQYF	TGTGCCAGCAGCCCAAAACGGTCTGAGCAGTACTTC
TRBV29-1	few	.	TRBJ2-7	CSVESDLSYEQYF	TGCAGCGTTGAGTCAGACCTCTCCTACGAGCAGTACTTC
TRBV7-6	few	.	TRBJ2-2	CASSPGVTTNTGELFF	TGTGCCAGCAGCCCTGGAGTGACAACGAACACCGGGGAGCTGTTTTTT
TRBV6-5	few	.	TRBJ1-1	CASSYSLSEGNTEAFF	TGTGCCAGCAGTTACTCGTTAAGTGAAGGCAACACTGAAGCTTTCTTT
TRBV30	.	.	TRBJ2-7	CAWSVDRTYEQYF	TGTGCCTGGAGTGTAGACCGGACCTACGAGCAGTACTTC
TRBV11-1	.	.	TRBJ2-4	CASSNLRGLAKNIQYF	TGTGCCAGCAGTAACCTGAGGGGCTTAGCCAAAAACATTCAGTACTTC
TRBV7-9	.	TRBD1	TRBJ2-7	CASSGPGTGFTEQYF	TGTGCCAGCAGCGGCCCCGGGACAGGGTTTACCGAGCAGTACTTC
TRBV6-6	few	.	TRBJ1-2	CASTVQDLYGYTF	TGTGCCAGCACTGTACAAGACCTATATGGCTACACCTTC
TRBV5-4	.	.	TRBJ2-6	CASSPGVRAGANVLTF	TGTGCCAGCAGCCCGGGGGTCCGGGCAGGGGCCAACGTCCTGACTTTC
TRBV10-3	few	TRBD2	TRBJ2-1	CAISGTSDSYNEQFF	TGTGCCATCAGTGGGACTAGCGATTCCTACAATGAGCAGTTCTTC
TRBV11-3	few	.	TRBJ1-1	CASSPGQAGNTEAFF	TGTGCCAGCAGCCCCGGGCAGGCGGGGAACACTGAAGCTTTCTTT
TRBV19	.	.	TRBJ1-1	CASSFRDHRRAFF	TGTGCCAGTAGTTTTCGGGACCACCGGAGGGCTTTCTTT
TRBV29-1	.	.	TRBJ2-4	CSVIGLAKNIQYF	TGCAGCGTTATAGGTCTAGCCAAAAACATTCAGTACTTC
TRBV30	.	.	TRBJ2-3	CAWSAGLPQSGTDTQYF	TGTGCCTGGAGTGCGGGACTTCCTCAATCCGGCACAGATACGCAGTATTTT
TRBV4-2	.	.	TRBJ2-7	CASSLDVVTSYEQYF	TGTGCCAGCAGCTTAGACGTAGTTACCTCCTACGAGCAGTACTTC